The clone carrying this T cell receptor (beta chain) was seen a handful of times. Its antigen remains unidentified. These data originate in a study of post-analysis software for immune sequencing data. General study results and limits: In patients, TRBV5-6, TRBV5-1 and TRBV20-1 belonged to five TRBV segments found more frequently than in controls. Versus controls, multiple sclerosis patients showed significantly lower diversity (normalized Chao1).

cDNA libraries of TCR beta carried unique molecular identifiers. In TCRdb, the PCR reads were re-called with MiXCR into one record per CDR3 protein. Among fewer than 550,000 distinct CDR3 sequences listed, 30% to 40% were seen once. Trimming stripped 7 bases from V and 6 bases from J, with 12 bases between. Germline CDR1 is MNHEY and CDR2 is SMNVEV (reference sequence). The CDR3 spans 12 residues. The rearrangement uses TRBV27 and TRBJ1-1; possibly TRBD1 for D (6 bases). The source of this sequence is a girl aged 2 to 17 with multiple sclerosis. Material: blood. The CDR3 DNA reads TGTGCCAGCAACGATCCAGGGGCTGAAGCTTTCTTT. This translates into CASNDPGAEAFF.